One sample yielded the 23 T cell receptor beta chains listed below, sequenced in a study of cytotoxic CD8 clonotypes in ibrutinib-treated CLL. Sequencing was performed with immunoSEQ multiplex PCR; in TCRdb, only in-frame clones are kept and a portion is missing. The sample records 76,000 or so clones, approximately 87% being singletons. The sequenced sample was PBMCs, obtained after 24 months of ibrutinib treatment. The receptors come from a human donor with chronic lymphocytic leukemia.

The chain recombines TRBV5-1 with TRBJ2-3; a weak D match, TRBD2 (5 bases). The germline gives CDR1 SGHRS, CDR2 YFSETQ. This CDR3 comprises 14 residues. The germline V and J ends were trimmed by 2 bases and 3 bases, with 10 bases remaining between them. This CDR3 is CASSLSTGTDTQYF. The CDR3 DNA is TGCGCCAGCAGCTTATCGACGGGAACAGATACGCAGTATTTT.

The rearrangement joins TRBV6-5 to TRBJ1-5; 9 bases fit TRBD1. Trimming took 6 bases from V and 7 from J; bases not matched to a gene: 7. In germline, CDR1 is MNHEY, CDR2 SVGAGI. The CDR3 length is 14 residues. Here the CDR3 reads CASRKQGAHQPQHF. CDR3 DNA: TGTGCCAGCAGAAAACAGGGGGCCCACCAGCCCCAGCATTTT.

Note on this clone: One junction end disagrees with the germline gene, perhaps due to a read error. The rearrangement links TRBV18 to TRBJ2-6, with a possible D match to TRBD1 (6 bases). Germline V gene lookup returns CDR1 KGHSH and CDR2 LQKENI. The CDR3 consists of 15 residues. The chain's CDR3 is CASSPQGAGANVLTF. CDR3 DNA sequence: TGTGCCAGCTCGCCACAGGGTGCCGGGGCCAACGTCCTGACTTTC.

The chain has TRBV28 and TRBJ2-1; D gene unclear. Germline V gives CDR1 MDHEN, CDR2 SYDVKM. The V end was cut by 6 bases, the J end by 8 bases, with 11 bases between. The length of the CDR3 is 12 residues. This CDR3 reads CASSLHIYEQFF. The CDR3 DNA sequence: TGTGCCAGCAGCTTACATATCTATGAGCAGTTCTTC.

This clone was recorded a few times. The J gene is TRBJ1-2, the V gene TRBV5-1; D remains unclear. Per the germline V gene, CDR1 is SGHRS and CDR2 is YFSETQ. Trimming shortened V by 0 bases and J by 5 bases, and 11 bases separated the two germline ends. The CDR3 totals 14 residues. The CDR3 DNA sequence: TGCGCCAGCAGCTTGGAGGGAATAGGGTATGGCTACACCTTC. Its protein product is CASSLEGIGYGYTF.

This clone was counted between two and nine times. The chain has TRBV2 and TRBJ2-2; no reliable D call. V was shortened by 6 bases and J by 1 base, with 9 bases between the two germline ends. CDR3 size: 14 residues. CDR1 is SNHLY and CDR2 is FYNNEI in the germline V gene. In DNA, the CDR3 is TGTGCCAGCAGGAGAGCCGTGAACACCGGGGAGCTGTTTTTT. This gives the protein CASRRAVNTGELFF.

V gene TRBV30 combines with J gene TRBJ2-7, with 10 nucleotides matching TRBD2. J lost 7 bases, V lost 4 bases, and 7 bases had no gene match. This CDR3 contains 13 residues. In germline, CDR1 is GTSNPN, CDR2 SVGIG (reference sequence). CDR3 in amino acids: CAWTTSGVFEQYF. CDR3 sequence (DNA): TGTGCCTGGACCACTAGCGGGGTCTTTGAGCAGTACTTC.

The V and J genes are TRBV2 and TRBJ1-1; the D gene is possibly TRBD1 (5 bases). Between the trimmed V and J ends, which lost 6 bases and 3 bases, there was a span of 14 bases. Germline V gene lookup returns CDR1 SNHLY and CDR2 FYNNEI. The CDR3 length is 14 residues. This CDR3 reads CASRGRGFDTEAFF. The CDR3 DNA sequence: TGTGCCAGCAGGGGGCGGGGGTTTGACACTGAAGCTTTCTTT.

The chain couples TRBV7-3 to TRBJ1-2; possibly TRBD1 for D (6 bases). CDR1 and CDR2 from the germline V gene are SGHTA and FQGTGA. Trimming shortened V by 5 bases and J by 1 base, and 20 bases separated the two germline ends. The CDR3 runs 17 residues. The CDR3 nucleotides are TGTGCCAGCAGCCCCGGGGGGGCAGGGAACAATAACTATGGCTACACCTTC. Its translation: CASSPGGAGNNNYGYTF.

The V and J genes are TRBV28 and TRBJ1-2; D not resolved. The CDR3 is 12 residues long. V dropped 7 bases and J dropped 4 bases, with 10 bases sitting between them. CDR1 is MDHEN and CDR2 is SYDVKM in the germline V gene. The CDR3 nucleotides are TGTGCCAGCATGGATAGGGTCTATGGCTACACCTTC. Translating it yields CASMDRVYGYTF.

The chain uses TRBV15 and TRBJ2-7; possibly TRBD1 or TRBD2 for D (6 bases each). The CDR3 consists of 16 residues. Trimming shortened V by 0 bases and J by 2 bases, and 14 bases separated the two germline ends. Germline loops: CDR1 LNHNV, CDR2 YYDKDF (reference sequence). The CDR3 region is CATSRDFGGSTYEQYF. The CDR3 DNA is TGTGCCACCAGCAGAGATTTCGGGGGCTCAACCTACGAGCAGTACTTC. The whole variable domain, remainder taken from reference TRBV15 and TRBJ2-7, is DAMVIQNPRYQVTQFGKPVTLSCSQTLNHNVMYWYQQKSSQAPKLLFHYYDKDFNNEADTPDNFQSRRPNTSFCFLDIRSPGLGDTAMYLCATSRDFGGSTYEQYFGPGTRLTVT.

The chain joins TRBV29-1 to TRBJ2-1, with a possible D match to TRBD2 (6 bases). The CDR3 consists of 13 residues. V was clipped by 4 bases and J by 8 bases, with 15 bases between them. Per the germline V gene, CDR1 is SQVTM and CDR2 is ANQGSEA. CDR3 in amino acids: CSVGGLGGYEQFF. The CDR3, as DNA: TGCAGCGTTGGAGGGCTGGGGGGTTATGAGCAGTTCTTC.

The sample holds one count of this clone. The CDR3 reads CASAERVNTEAFF. In DNA, the CDR3 is TGTGCCAGTGCAGAAAGGGTAAACACTGAAGCTTTCTTT. The chain is built from TRBV19 and TRBJ1-1; D call uncertain. CDR3 length: 13 residues. CDR1 and CDR2 (germline): LNHDA, SQIVND (reference sequence). V lost 8 bases to trimming and J lost 2 bases, with 12 bases between them.

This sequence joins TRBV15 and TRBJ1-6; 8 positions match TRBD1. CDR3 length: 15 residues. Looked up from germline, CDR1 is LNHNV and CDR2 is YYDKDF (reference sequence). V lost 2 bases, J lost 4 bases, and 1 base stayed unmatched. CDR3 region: CATSRRDRYNSPLHF. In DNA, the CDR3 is TGTGCCACCAGCAGAAGGGACAGGTATAATTCACCCCTCCACTTT.

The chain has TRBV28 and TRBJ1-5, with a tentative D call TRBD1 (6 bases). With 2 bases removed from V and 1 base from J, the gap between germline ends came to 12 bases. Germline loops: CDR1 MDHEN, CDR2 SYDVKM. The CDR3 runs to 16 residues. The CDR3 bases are TGTGCCAGCAGTTTAGTGGGGGGGCTGAGCAATCAGCCCCAGCATTTT. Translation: CASSLVGGLSNQPQHF.

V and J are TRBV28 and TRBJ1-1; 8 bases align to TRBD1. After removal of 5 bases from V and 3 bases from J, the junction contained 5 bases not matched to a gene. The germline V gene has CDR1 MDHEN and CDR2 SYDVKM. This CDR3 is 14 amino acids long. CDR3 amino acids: CASSDGQGHTEAFF. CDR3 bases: TGTGCCAGCAGTGACGGACAGGGCCACACTGAAGCTTTCTTT. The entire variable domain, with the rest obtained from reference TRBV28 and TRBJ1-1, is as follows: DVKVTQSSRYLVKRTGEKVFLECVQDMDHENMFWYRQDPGLGLRLIYFSYDVKMKEKGDIPEGYSVSREKKERFSLILESASTNQTSMYLCASSDGQGHTEAFFGQGTRLTVV.

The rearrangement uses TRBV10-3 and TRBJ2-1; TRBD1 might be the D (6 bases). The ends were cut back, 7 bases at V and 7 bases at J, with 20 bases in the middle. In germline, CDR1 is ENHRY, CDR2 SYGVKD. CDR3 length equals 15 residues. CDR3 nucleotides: TGTGCCATCATGACGCCGGGACAAACGTGGAATGAGCAGTTCTTC. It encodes CAIMTPGQTWNEQFF.

The CDR3 nucleotides read TGTGCCAGCAGTTACAAGTGGGGGACAGGGTTATACGAGCAGTACTTC. It codes for CASSYKWGTGLYEQYF. This sequence joins TRBV6-6 and TRBJ2-7, with 9 nucleotides matching TRBD1. The junction had 9 bases not matched to a gene; V was cut back by 2 bases and J by 4 bases. Germline CDR1 MNHNY, CDR2 SVGAGI (reference sequence). The CDR3 is made up of 16 amino acids.

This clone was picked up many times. The CDR3 bases are TGTGCCAGCAGCCCGGGACTAGTCTCCTACAATGAGCAGTTCTTC. Translation gives CASSPGLVSYNEQFF. The chain employs TRBV7-9 and TRBJ2-1; TRBD2 agrees at 8 bases. The CDR3 runs 15 residues. The J segment lost 0 bases and the V segment lost 5 bases, leaving 3 bases of the junction unmatched. Germline V gene lookup returns CDR1 SEHNR and CDR2 FQNEAQ (reference sequence).

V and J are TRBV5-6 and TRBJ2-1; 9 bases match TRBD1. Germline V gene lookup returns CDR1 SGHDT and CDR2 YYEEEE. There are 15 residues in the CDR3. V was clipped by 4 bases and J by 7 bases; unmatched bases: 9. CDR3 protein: CASSPRDRAFNEQFF. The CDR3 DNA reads TGTGCCAGCAGCCCACGGGACAGGGCTTTTAATGAGCAGTTCTTC.

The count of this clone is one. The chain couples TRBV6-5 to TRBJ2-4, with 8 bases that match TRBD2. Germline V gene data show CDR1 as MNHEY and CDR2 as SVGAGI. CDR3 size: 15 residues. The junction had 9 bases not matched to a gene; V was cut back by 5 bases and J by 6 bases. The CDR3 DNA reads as TGTGCCAGCAGTCCGAAGCAGCGGGAGACAAACATTCAGTACTTC. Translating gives CASSPKQRETNIQYF.

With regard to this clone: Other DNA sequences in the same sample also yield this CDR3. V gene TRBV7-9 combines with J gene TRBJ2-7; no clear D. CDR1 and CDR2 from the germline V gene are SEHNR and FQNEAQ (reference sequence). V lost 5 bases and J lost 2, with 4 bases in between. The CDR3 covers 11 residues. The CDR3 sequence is CASSGTYEQYF. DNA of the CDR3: TGTGCCAGCAGCGGGACCTACGAGCAGTACTTC.

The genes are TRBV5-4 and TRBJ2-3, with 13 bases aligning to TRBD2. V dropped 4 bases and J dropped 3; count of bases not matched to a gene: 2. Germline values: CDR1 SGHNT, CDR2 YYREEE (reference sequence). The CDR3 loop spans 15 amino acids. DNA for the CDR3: TGTGCCAGCAGCCTGGGACTAGCGGGAACAGATACGCAGTATTTT. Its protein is CASSLGLAGTDTQYF.